Described below is a single T cell receptor (beta chain) sequence and its context. Its antigen remains undetermined. No much larger clone is present one base from it, and per-base qualities are unavailable. The immunoSEQ Assay, a bias-controlled multiplex PCR, was used to amplify TCRbeta CDR3 regions from genomic DNA. Per the original workflow: The number of nucleated cells in each sample was estimated by amplification of reference gene primers within the assay. Sequence reads were collapsed and filtered to measure the absolute abundance of every unique TCRbeta CDR3 rearrangement. For each sample, productive Simpson clonality was calculated as the square root of Simpson's diversity index across productive rearrangements. TCRdb retrieved this table from immuneACCESS and kept in-frame rearrangements only. Not all clones are present; in checked studies, unresolved V genes account for under half, and no reason is known for the remainder. V and J calls and clone size come straight from that table; D and trimming were deduced from the DNA. The sample records roughly 160,000 clones, approximately 85% of which are singletons. The ten largest clonotypes hold 5.5% to 8% of the sample.

Here V drops 3 bases and J drops 2 bases, and the junction holds 0 bases not matched to any gene. CDR1 and CDR2 (ENHRY, SYGVKD) derive from the germline V gene. The CDR3, cysteine through phenylalanine, is 13 amino acids long. Left in the record is the CDR3 DNA by itself, 39 bases read in frame from the first base. The data originate from a study of blood T cell repertoires in COVID-19 (dated by TCRdb to 2020 to 2021). Regarding the study in general: Samples from collaborators originated in the United States, Italy and Spain and spanned both the acute and convalescent phases of COVID-19. The prospective study material was composed of cDNA or gDNA derived from T cells, B-cell-depleted T cells, or PBMCs. The dataset comprised deeply sampled blood TCRbeta repertoires from subjects exposed to, actively infected with, or recovered from COVID-19. A freely available public database, intended as a resource for researchers studying the immune response to SARS-CoV-2, is where the repertoires were released. Samples were obtained from the ongoing ImmuneRACE study (first 160 participants) and from 950 to 1,500 subjects provided by 6 global collaborators. Sample metadata almost always included a de-identified subject ID, COVID-19 status, age in years and sex. HLA class I and class II types, where available, came from metadata supplied by the sample provider rather than from assay-based typing. Summary of the overall study and its limitations: The quantity of clinical and demographic metadata differed by source and by participant and was supplied without curation.

One collaborating source in Seattle enrolled patients during active infection and followed them longitudinally through the course of disease. Whole blood was collected in K2EDTA tubes by collaborating institutions according to the institutions' own protocols. For TCRbeta analysis, collaborators shipped samples as frozen whole blood, isolated PBMCs, or DNA extracted from either of those sample types. The sequenced material came from peripheral blood. The sequence links TRBV10-3 to TRBJ1-2; TRBD1 fits 7 bases in the junction. The clonotype was recovered from a man older than 75 with COVID-19, enrolled during active disease. The nucleotides read TGTGCCATCAGTGAACAGGGGAACTATGGCTACACCTTC. Translated, this gives CAISEQGNYGYTF.